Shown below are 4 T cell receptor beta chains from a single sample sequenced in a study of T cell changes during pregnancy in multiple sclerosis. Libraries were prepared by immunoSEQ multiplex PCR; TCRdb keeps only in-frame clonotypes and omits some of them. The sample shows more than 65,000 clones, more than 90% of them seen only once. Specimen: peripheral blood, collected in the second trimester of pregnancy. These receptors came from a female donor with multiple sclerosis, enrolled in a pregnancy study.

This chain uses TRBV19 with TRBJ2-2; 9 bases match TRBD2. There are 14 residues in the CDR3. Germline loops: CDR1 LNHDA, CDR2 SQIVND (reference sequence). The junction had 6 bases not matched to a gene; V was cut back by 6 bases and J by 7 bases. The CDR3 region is CASSPLAGRGELFF. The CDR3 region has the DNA TGTGCCAGTAGCCCACTAGCGGGTCGCGGGGAGCTGTTTTTT.

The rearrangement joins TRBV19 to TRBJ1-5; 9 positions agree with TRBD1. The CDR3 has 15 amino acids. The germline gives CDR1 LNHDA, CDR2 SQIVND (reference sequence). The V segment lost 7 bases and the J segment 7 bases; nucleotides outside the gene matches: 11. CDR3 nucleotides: TGTGCCAGTACCCTTTGGGGAACAGGGGGCCAGCCCCAGCATTTT. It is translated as CASTLWGTGGQPQHF.

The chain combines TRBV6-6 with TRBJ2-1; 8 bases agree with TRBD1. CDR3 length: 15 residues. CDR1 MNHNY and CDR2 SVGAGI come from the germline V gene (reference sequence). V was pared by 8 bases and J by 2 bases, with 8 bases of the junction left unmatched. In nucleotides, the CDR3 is TGTGCCAGCCGAGGACAGGGTAGTCCCTACAATGAGCAGTTCTTC. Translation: CASRGQGSPYNEQFF.

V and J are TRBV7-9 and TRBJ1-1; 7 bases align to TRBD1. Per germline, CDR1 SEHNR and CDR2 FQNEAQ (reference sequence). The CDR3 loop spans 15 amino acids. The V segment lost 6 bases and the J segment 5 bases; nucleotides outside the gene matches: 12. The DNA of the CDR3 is TGTGCCAGCAGGGACATCACAGGGGACGGGACTGAAGCTTTCTTT. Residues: CASRDITGDGTEAFF.